These T cell receptor beta chains were read from a single sample in a study of CD8 T cells in ankylosing spondylitis. From the 5' RACE reads, TCRdb called clonotypes with MiXCR, one entry per CDR3 protein. Of more than 400,000 distinct CDR3 sequences in the sample, about 5.4% were seen once. What was sequenced was blood, either unsorted or a sorted T cell fraction (not recorded which). The receptors shown here come from a male donor with ankylosing spondylitis. Each CDR3 is given without its conserved first and last residue.

>TRBV7-2
ASSPIHLARGHEQY
>TRBV19
ASSIQYGEQF
>TRBV20-1
SAKLAGREVQY
>TRBV28
ASSPPGNTIY
>TRBV9
ASSGDTGYSEKLF
>TRBV7-8
ASSLFSVANTGELF
>TRBV20-1
SARPPGSGFGYT
>TRBV19
ASSGGLAGGPSYNEQF
>TRBV20-1
SANEILLGNEQF
>TRBV20-1
SARPGSSYNEQF
>TRBV7-9
ASSPDRERETQY
>TRBV5-5
ASSLRQAVWYGYT
>TRBV27
ASSPGHNEQF
>TRBV20-1
SAPGLAFYGYT
>TRBV7-9
ASSLDVFSYEQY
>TRBV28
ASGTRTGVRTEAF
>TRBV27
ASSVPGNQPQH
>TRBV7-9
ASSLNTGPYNEQF
>TRBV28
ASSLAGYRFLRQPQH
>TRBV7-2
ASSPSTGPTQY
>TRBV3-1
ASSQDQTSGSPPDTQY
>TRBV7-9
ASSRGQNEKLF
>TRBV6-1
ASGTAASPLDTQY
>TRBV24-1
ATSDLGNPSTDTQY
>TRBV10-2
ASTSGGGLGGELF
>TRBV11-2
ASSLARAGANVLT
>TRBV21-1
ASSRRLTGSTDTQY
>TRBV4-2
ASSQGEAGFYEQY